A single sample is the source of the 2 T cell receptor beta chains below, sequenced in a study of T cell changes during pregnancy in multiple sclerosis. TCRdb keeps only in-frame clones here, not all; method: immunoSEQ multiplex PCR. The data contain around 35,000 clones, over 80% of them singletons. The sequenced sample consisted of PBMCs (not recorded whether the cells were cultured). These receptors originate from a female donor with multiple sclerosis, enrolled in a pregnancy study.

This clone was seen more than once but under ten times. The chain employs TRBV6-4 and TRBJ2-5; 12 bases match TRBD1. This CDR3 comprises 15 residues. CDR1 is MRHNA, CDR2 SNTAGT, per germline. Losses at the gene ends were 2 bases for V and 4 bases for J; bases not matched to a gene: 2. The CDR3 sequence: CASSDGTGGAETQYF. The CDR3 region has the DNA TGTGCCAGCAGTGACGGGACAGGGGGCGCAGAGACCCAGTACTTC.

The chain joins TRBV5-4 to TRBJ2-1; perhaps TRBD1 as D (5 bases). Germline loops: CDR1 SGHNT, CDR2 YYREEE (reference sequence). Trimming cost V 0 bases and J 15 bases, with 13 bases left between them. The CDR3 sequence is 12 residues long. The CDR3 region has the DNA TGTGCCAGCAGCTTGGGAGATCAGGGTTGGTTCTTC. Its protein is CASSLGDQGWFF.